This paragraph covers one T cell receptor (beta chain) sequence. This specimen belongs to a study of blood T cell repertoires in COVID-19. The CDR3 is 16 amino acids. V dropped 3 bases and J dropped 0 bases, with 12 bases sitting between them. Germline V gives CDR1 KGHSH, CDR2 LQKENI. In the source study's methods: The authors estimated nucleated cell counts from reference gene primer amplification. Here immunoSEQ multiplex PCR was the method, and the copy in TCRdb shows in-frame clones only, minus some. V and J calls and clone size are as listed in that table; D and trimming were resolved from the DNA. The sample consists of some 40,000 clones, roughly nine tenths of them appearing once.

The sequencing input was peripheral blood. The chain recombines TRBV18 with TRBJ1-3; tentatively, D is TRBD1 (6 bases). The sequence was obtained from a man between 45 and 60 years old with active COVID-19. The CDR3 DNA is TGTGCCAGCTCACCTCAGGGGCCAGCCTCTGGAAACACCATATATTTT. Its protein is CASSPQGPASGNTIYF.